A single TCR beta chain is shown here with its context. It has no known antigen specificity. Per-base quality was not reported, and no clone a single base away is much larger than it. The data stem from a study of post-analysis software for immune sequencing data (dated by TCRdb to the mid-2010s). Background on the whole study: Disease courses on record covered relapsing-remitting, secondary progressive and progressive-relapsing multiple sclerosis, though some patients had no subtype annotation. The multiple sclerosis patient repertoires were compared with about a dozen previously published healthy control repertoires from donors aged 6 to 25 years. A subset of samples was prepared in parallel using single-end sample barcoding, then pooled and co-amplified after Illumina adapter ligation. Broader findings and caveats from the paper: The control group was slightly older than the multiple sclerosis patient group. Roughly 5 TRBV segments, including TRBV5-6, TRBV5-1 and TRBV20-1, were significantly more frequent in patients than controls. When samples were clustered directly using the F measure, samples prepared in the same batch co-clustered strongly, which prompted a batch-effect correction. Significantly lower normalized Chao1 diversity was found in multiple sclerosis patients than in controls, suggesting substantial peripheral T-cell clonal expansion.

TCR beta repertoires were profiled from peripheral blood of approximately 13 young patients with multiple sclerosis to demonstrate the VDJtools post-analysis software. The patients with multiple sclerosis were children and adolescents between roughly 6 and 17 years of age. The method was PCR. The listed sequencing device is Illumina HiSeq 2500. To reduce PCR and sequencing biases, unique molecular identifiers were built into the TCR beta cDNA libraries. Around 500,000 cDNA molecules were obtained for every 1 to 10 million input T cells, so each molecule roughly corresponded to one T cell. The same protocol used for the earlier healthy control dataset was applied to prepare and sequence the patient libraries. Samples belonging to the same batch were prepared together, multiplexed and sequenced on a shared HiSeq lane. On the authors' methods: MIGEC handled the raw barcoded reads, throwing out single-read molecular identifier groups before consensus assembly and CDR3 extraction. VDJtools was used for post-analysis of the clonotype tables, and diversity was normalized by down-sampling every dataset to the size of the smallest sample. Repertoire overlap clustering matched CDR3 amino acid but not nucleotide sequences to correct batch-related cross-sample contamination. TCRdb reprocessing: public reads trimmed at Q25 with fastp, clones called with MiXCR, in-frame beta chains kept. CDR3 protein sequences are deduplicated, and each keeps its most common genes and DNA. For this entry, the V and J calls and clone size follow TCRdb and not the study's own pipeline. The sample has fewer than 850,000 distinct CDR3 sequences on record, about half of them singletons. Together, the top ten hold 4.9% of the sample.

As encoded in the germline V gene, CDR1 is SQVTM while CDR2 is ANQGSEA. The CDR3 runs 14 amino acids, cysteine and phenylalanine included. Only CDR3 DNA is held: 42 bases, read in frame from base 1. V is reduced by 4 bases and J by 6 bases, leaving a spacing of 16 bases between them. The rearranged chain carries TRBV29-1 and TRBJ2-1, with the D gene not clear enough to name. The sequence was obtained from a girl under 18 with multiple sclerosis. Sequenced input: blood. CDR3 sequence: CSVAVGPPFNEQFF. The DNA sequence follows: TGCAGCGTTGCTGTGGGCCCGCCCTTCAATGAGCAGTTCTTC.